This T cell receptor (beta chain) was retrieved from a study of vaccination and CD4 T cells after COVID-19. Study information: Convalescent donors: six male, four female; seven Caucasian, two Asian, one multiracial, two Hispanic.

Sample treatment: approximately 11-day PBMC culture with coronavirus spike peptide pools or control peptides (ViraFEST assay). Researchers used the Oncomine TCR Beta short-read assay to sequence DNA from cultured CD4+ T cells. MiXCR was run by TCRdb on the PCR reads, yielding one entry per CDR3 protein. Of approximately 10,000 distinct CDR3 sequences detected, more than 60% appear once; the ten largest clones hold roughly 10%. To note about this clonotype: Antigen unknown.

Material for sequencing was CD4+ T cells from blood, cultured in vitro. This TCR was sampled from a human donor who had recovered from COVID-19.

The CDR3 loop is CASSLGVAGGRLGFETQYF. The DNA for the CDR3 is TGTGCCAGCAGTTTAGGTGTGGCAGGGGGAAGGCTGGGTTTTGAGACCCAGTACTTC. This chain connects TRBV27 to TRBJ2-5, with 7 bases lining up with TRBD1. Germline lookup yields CDR1 MNHEY and CDR2 SMNVEV (reference sequence). CDR3 size: 19 residues. Losses at the gene ends were 2 bases for V and 5 bases for J; bases not matched to a gene: 20.